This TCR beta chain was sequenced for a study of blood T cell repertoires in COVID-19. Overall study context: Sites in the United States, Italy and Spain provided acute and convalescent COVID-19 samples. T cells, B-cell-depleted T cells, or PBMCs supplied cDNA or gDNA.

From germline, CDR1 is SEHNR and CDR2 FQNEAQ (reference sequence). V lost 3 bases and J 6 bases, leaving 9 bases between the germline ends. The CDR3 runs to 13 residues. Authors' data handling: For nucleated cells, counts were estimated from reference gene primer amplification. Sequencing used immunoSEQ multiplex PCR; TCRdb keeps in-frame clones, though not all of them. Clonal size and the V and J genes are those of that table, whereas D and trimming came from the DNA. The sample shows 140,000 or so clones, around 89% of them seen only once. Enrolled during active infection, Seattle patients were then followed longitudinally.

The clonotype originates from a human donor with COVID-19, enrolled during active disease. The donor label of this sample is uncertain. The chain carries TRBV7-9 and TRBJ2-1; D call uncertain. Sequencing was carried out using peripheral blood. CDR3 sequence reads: CASSFRNFNEQFF. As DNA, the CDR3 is TGTGCCAGCAGCTTTCGTAATTTCAATGAGCAGTTCTTC.